Reported below is one TCR beta chain. There is no known antigen for this receptor. No qualities accompany the bases; no much larger clone lies one base away. The sample belongs to a study of blood T cell repertoires in COVID-19 (TCRdb year 2020). Describing the broader study: Samples covering the acute and convalescent phases of COVID-19 were provided by collaborators in the United States, Italy and Spain. The prospective study material was composed of cDNA or gDNA derived from T cells, B-cell-depleted T cells, or PBMCs. Subjects who had been exposed to COVID-19, were actively infected with it, or had recovered from it provided the deeply sampled blood TCRbeta repertoires that made up the dataset. The repertoires were made available in a free public database intended to serve as a resource for research on the immune response to SARS-CoV-2. The samples were drawn from two sources: the first 160 participants of the ongoing ImmuneRACE study, and 1,254 subjects contributed by 6 global collaborators. Sample metadata almost always included a de-identified subject ID, COVID-19 status, age in years and sex. HLA class I and class II types, where available, came from metadata supplied by the sample provider rather than from assay-based typing. Points the paper makes about the study in general: Clinical and demographic metadata were provided uncurated, with the amount varying by source and participant.

TCRbeta CDR3 regions were amplified from genomic DNA by means of the immunoSEQ Assay, a bias-controlled multiplex PCR. As for the original processing: Nucleated cell counts per sample were estimated from amplification of reference gene primers within the assay. To quantify the absolute abundance of each unique TCRbeta CDR3 rearrangement, sequence reads were collapsed and filtered. Productive Simpson clonality was computed per sample as the square root of Simpson's diversity index over productive rearrangements. The table comes from immuneACCESS by way of TCRdb, which keeps in-frame sequences with V and J called. Part of the clones is missing from these tables; in studies checked, under half for an unresolved V gene and the rest for unknown reasons. The V and J calls and the clone size are those of that table, but D and trimming were determined from the DNA. A total of under 300,000 clones appear in this sample, just under 85% of them only once. The ten largest account for about 4% of the sample.

Here V drops 5 bases and J drops 6 bases, and the junction holds 9 bases not matched to any gene. Sequences SGHTA (CDR1) and FQGNSA (CDR2) are obtained from the germline V gene. Its CDR3 holds 16 amino acids, cysteine through phenylalanine. The sequence is cut down to CDR3 DNA, 48 bases in frame from base 1. Collaborating institutions collected whole blood in K2EDTA tubes following their own protocols. For TCRbeta analysis, collaborators shipped samples in one of three forms: frozen whole blood, isolated PBMCs, or DNA extracted from either of those sample types. The chain is made from TRBV7-2 and TRBJ2-1; 11 middle bases align to TRBD2. The source of this sequence is a man in his fifties with acute or convalescent COVID-19. The sample consisted of peripheral blood. The nucleotides read TGTGCCAGCAGCCTGAGTAGCGGGAGGGGGGGCAATGAGCAGTTCTTC. It encodes CASSLSSGRGGNEQFF.